The 31 T cell receptor beta chains below come from one sample, sequenced in a study of control samples from healthy donors and cancer patients. Measured with immunoSEQ multiplex PCR; TCRdb has only the in-frame clones, and not every one. The data show 100,000 to 120,000 clones, with over 75% seen just once and about 3.7% held by the top ten. Sample: PBMCs. Receptors were obtained from a woman aged 55-69 years with lung cancer.

This clone has only one observation. J is TRBJ1-1 and V is TRBV9; D is unresolved. Trimming shortened V by 3 bases and J by 3 bases, and 9 bases separated the two germline ends. Looked up from germline, CDR1 is SGDLS and CDR2 is YYNGEE. The CDR3 has 13 amino acids. As DNA, the CDR3 is TGTGCCAGCAGCGCCCAGACGGACACTGAAGCTTTCTTT. This translates into CASSAQTDTEAFF.

This chain joins TRBV6-5 and TRBJ1-6; 8 nucleotides match TRBD1. This CDR3 region has 14 residues. V was clipped by 6 bases and J by 8 bases; unmatched bases: 6. Looked up from germline, CDR1 is MNHEY and CDR2 is SVGAGI. The DNA for the CDR3 is TGTGCCAGCAGACCGGGACAGGAAGATTCACCCCTCCACTTT. Its translation: CASRPGQEDSPLHF.

The rearrangement links TRBV12-3 or TRBV12-4 to TRBJ1-1, with unresolved D. Trimming stripped 2 bases from V and 0 bases from J, with 4 bases between. The CDR3 runs to 13 residues. In DNA, the CDR3 is TGTGCCAGCAGTTTACGGTTGAACACTGAAGCTTTCTTT. This codes for CASSLRLNTEAFF.

This chain links TRBV3-1 (or the pseudogene TRBV3-2) with TRBJ1-2; D not certain. This CDR3 comprises 14 residues. V was trimmed by 0 bases and J by 8 bases, leaving 13 bases between them. In germline, CDR1 is LGHDT, CDR2 YNNKEL (reference sequence). The CDR3 DNA follows: TGTGCCAGCAGCCAAGATTTCCCGGGTCGAGGCTACACCTTC. It translates to CASSQDFPGRGYTF.

The chain combines TRBV27 with TRBJ2-5; D gene uncertain. Germline V gene data show CDR1 as MNHEY and CDR2 as SMNVEV (reference sequence). The CDR3 consists of 11 residues. The germline V and J ends were trimmed by 5 bases and 2 bases, with 3 bases remaining between them. The DNA of the CDR3 is TGTGCCAGCAGTGATCAAGAGACCCAGTACTTC. Encoded protein: CASSDQETQYF.

The V call is TRBV4-3, the J call TRBJ2-3; TRBD1 might be the D (6 bases). The germline V gene encodes CDR1 LGHNA and CDR2 YSLEER. Trimming took off 2 bases at V and 2 bases at J, with 11 bases between the two ends. The CDR3 consists of 15 residues. CDR3: CASSQQQGFTDTQYF. Here the CDR3 DNA reads TGCGCCAGCAGCCAACAACAGGGATTCACAGATACGCAGTATTTT.

The chain links TRBV3-1 (or the pseudogene TRBV3-2) to TRBJ1-1, with D possibly being TRBD1 (6 bases). Trimming pared 4 bases from V and 2 bases from J, leaving 14 bases between. The CDR3 runs 15 residues. Germline CDR1 is LGHDT and CDR2 is YNNKEL (reference sequence). In DNA, the CDR3 is TGTGCCAGCAGCCTCCTCAGGGGAATAAACACTGAAGCTTTCTTT. It encodes CASSLLRGINTEAFF.

The V call is TRBV7-2, the J call TRBJ2-3, with TRBD2 matching 16 bases. There are 19 residues in the CDR3. Germline V gives CDR1 SGHTA, CDR2 FQGNSA. J gave up 1 base and V 6 bases, and 10 bases lay outside the gene matches. In nucleotides, the CDR3 is TGTGCCAGCAGACCGAACACCGGGACTAGCGGGGGGGGCACAGATACGCAGTATTTT. It yields the protein CASRPNTGTSGGGTDTQYF.

The chain uses TRBV7-9 and TRBJ2-3, with 9 positions matching TRBD2. The CDR3 extends over 18 amino acids. V was clipped by 5 bases and J by 0 bases; unmatched bases: 12. CDR1 and CDR2 from the germline V gene are SEHNR and FQNEAQ (reference sequence). Here the CDR3 reads CASSPRGASGTSTDTQYF. In DNA, the CDR3 is TGTGCCAGCAGCCCCAGGGGTGCTAGCGGGACTAGCACAGATACGCAGTATTTT.

This chain uses TRBV7-9 with TRBJ1-5; the D gene is possibly TRBD1 (6 bases). V was cut by 0 bases and J by 3 bases, with 9 bases left in between. There are 15 residues in the CDR3. Germline V gene data show CDR1 as SEHNR and CDR2 as FQNEAQ (reference sequence). CDR3: CASSLAWGANQPQHF. The CDR3 coding sequence is TGTGCCAGCAGCTTAGCGTGGGGGGCCAATCAGCCCCAGCATTTT.

The rearrangement uses TRBV10-3 and TRBJ2-7; TRBD1 or TRBD2 may be the D gene (6 bases each). CDR3 length: 16 amino acids. The germline V and J ends were trimmed by 3 bases and 0 bases, with 15 bases remaining between them. Germline V gives CDR1 ENHRY, CDR2 SYGVKD. Here the CDR3 reads CAISDQGGQSSYEQYF. The CDR3, as DNA: TGTGCCATCAGTGACCAAGGGGGGCAAAGCTCCTACGAGCAGTACTTC.

The V call is TRBV3-1 (or the pseudogene TRBV3-2), the J call TRBJ2-2; D unresolved. Germline V gene lookup returns CDR1 LGHDT and CDR2 YNNKEL (reference sequence). The CDR3 is 16 residues long. V was cut by 7 bases and J by 0 bases, with 15 bases left in between. The CDR3 loop reads CASTLLTAANTGELFF. Here the CDR3 DNA reads TGTGCCAGCACTCTCCTCACGGCGGCGAACACCGGGGAGCTGTTTTTT.

This chain uses TRBV5-6 with TRBJ2-7; 9 bases align to TRBD2. This CDR3 contains 17 residues. Germline CDR1 reads SGHDT; CDR2 reads YYEEEE. Trimming at V came to 0 bases and at J to 0 bases, leaving 7 bases not matched to a gene. In nucleotides, the CDR3 is TGTGCCAGCAGCTTGGTAGTTTCTAGCGGGAACTCCTACGAGCAGTACTTC. Its protein product is CASSLVVSSGNSYEQYF.

The table lists this clone with a count of one. One end of the junction does not line up with germline, which may come from a read error. Other nucleotide sequences from this sample produce the same CDR3. V and J are TRBV12-3 or TRBV12-4 and TRBJ1-4; no definite D call. The CDR3 consists of 13 residues. CDR3 sequence reads: CASSFSRSEKLFF. The DNA of the CDR3 is TGTGCTAGCAGTTTCTCCAGATCTGAAAAACTGTTTTTT.

The chain uses TRBV6-1 and TRBJ2-7; 10 bases fit TRBD2. Per the germline V gene, CDR1 is MNHNS and CDR2 is SASEGT. The CDR3 is made up of 15 amino acids. V gave up 2 bases and J gave up 3 bases; unmatched junction bases: 4. DNA for the CDR3: TGTGCCAGCAGTGAAACTAGCGGGGAGATCTACGAGCAGTACTTC. The encoded protein is CASSETSGEIYEQYF.

The chain uses TRBV4-3 and TRBJ1-2; D is ambiguous. CDR1 and CDR2 (germline): LGHNA, YSLEER. V was shortened by 0 bases and J by 1 base, with 9 bases between the two germline ends. This CDR3 is built from 15 residues. The CDR3 spells CASSQDFDGNYGYTF. The DNA for the CDR3 is TGCGCCAGCAGCCAAGATTTTGACGGTAACTATGGCTACACCTTC.

This clone was seen a handful of times. The chain links TRBV7-3 to TRBJ2-1; TRBD2 agrees at 7 bases. There are 15 residues in the CDR3. From germline, CDR1 is SGHTA and CDR2 FQGTGA. J gave up 7 bases and V 2 bases, and 8 bases lay outside the gene matches. CDR3 residues: CASSLFAGARNEQFF. The CDR3 DNA follows: TGTGCCAGCAGCTTATTTGCGGGAGCGCGGAATGAGCAGTTCTTC.

The chain employs TRBV6-5 and TRBJ1-1; TRBD1 matches at 9 bases. The CDR3 spans 15 residues. Germline-derived CDR1 and CDR2 are MNHEY and SVGAGI. Trimming took 6 bases from V and 1 from J; bases not matched to a gene: 6. CDR3 in DNA: TGTGCCAGCAGGACCGGGACAGGGCCGAACACTGAAGCTTTCTTT. Amino acid sequence: CASRTGTGPNTEAFF.

The rearrangement uses TRBV9 and TRBJ2-7; TRBD1 matches 10 bases. The CDR3 loop spans 16 amino acids. Germline CDR1 SGDLS, CDR2 YYNGEE. With 0 bases clipped from V and 2 bases from J, the junction kept 5 bases outside the gene matches. CDR3 protein: CASSVEGQGPPYEQYF. The CDR3 bases are TGTGCCAGCAGCGTAGAGGGACAGGGGCCCCCCTACGAGCAGTACTTC.

The chain couples TRBV9 to TRBJ1-1; 9 bases align to TRBD1. This CDR3 spans 16 amino acids. Germline loops: CDR1 SGDLS, CDR2 YYNGEE. V shed 3 bases and J 4 bases; nucleotides not matched to a gene: 10. As DNA, the CDR3 is TGTGCCAGCAGCGATACAGGGGGCGCGGGGGGCACTGAAGCTTTCTTT. This encodes CASSDTGGAGGTEAFF.

V usage is TRBV5-1 and J usage is TRBJ1-1; tentative D call: TRBD1 (6 bases). With 1 base removed from V and 4 bases from J, the gap between germline ends came to 11 bases. This CDR3 has 14 residues. Germline assignment: CDR1 SGHRS and CDR2 YFSETQ. CDR3 region: CASSLNGGGTEAFF. CDR3 bases: TGCGCCAGCAGCTTGAACGGGGGCGGCACTGAAGCTTTCTTT. The entire variable domain, with the rest obtained from reference TRBV5-1 and TRBJ1-1, is as follows: KAGVTQTPRYLIKTRGQQVTLSCSPISGHRSVSWYQQTPGQGLQFLFEYFSETQRNKGNFPGRFSGRQFSNSRSEMNVSTLELGDSALYLCASSLNGGGTEAFFGQGTRLTVV.

V and J are TRBV18 and TRBJ1-2, with D possibly matching TRBD1 (5 bases). This CDR3 has 15 amino acids. The V gene's germline CDR1 is KGHSH and CDR2 LQKENI. The germline V and J ends were trimmed by 6 bases and 7 bases, with 21 bases remaining between them. CDR3: CASSEINQGSGGYTF. In DNA form, the CDR3 reads TGTGCCAGCTCCGAAATTAATCAGGGCTCTGGTGGCTACACCTTC.

The CDR3 spells CASSPGTGIITDTQYF. CDR3 in DNA: TGTGCCAGCAGCCCAGGGACAGGGATAATCACAGATACGCAGTATTTT. The V call is TRBV11-1, the J call TRBJ2-3; 9 nucleotides line up with TRBD1. Germline V CDR1 and CDR2: SGHAT, FQDESV (reference sequence). The CDR3 covers 16 residues. V shed 5 bases, J shed 2 bases, and the junction held 8 bases outside the gene matches.

V is TRBV2 and J is TRBJ2-7, with 12 positions matching TRBD2. The CDR3 contains 15 residues. Trimming removed 5 bases from V and 6 bases from J; junction bases left unmatched: 8. Germline V CDR1 and CDR2: SNHLY, FYNNEI. The DNA of the CDR3 is TGTGCCAGCAGTCTCATAGGGACTAGCGGGTTCGAGCAGTACTTC. This encodes CASSLIGTSGFEQYF.

The chain recombines TRBV19 with TRBJ1-5; possible D gene TRBD1, 5 bases. The CDR3 has 14 amino acids. Between the trimmed V and J ends, which lost 3 bases and 3 bases, there was a span of 9 bases. The germline CDR1 and CDR2 sequences are LNHDA and SQIVND (reference sequence). CDR3 residues: CASSITGPNQPQHF. The CDR3 nucleotides read TGTGCCAGTAGTATTACGGGGCCCAATCAGCCCCAGCATTTT.

DNA of the CDR3: TGTGCCTGGACGCGGACCATGAACACTGAAGCTTTCTTT. Residues: CAWTRTMNTEAFF. V usage is TRBV30 and J usage is TRBJ1-1; D uncertain. From germline, CDR1 is GTSNPN and CDR2 SVGIG (reference sequence). Trimming cost V 4 bases and J 0 bases, with 9 bases left between them. The CDR3 loop spans 13 amino acids. Together with reference TRBV30 and TRBJ1-1, the CDR3 gives the full variable domain: SQTIHQWPATLVQPVGSPLSLECTVEGTSNPNLYWYRQAAGRGLQLLFYSVGIGQISSEVPQNLSASRPQDRQFILSSKKLLLSDSGFYLCAWTRTMNTEAFFGQGTRLTVV.

The genes are TRBV19 and TRBJ2-6; D is undetermined. The CDR3 extends over 19 amino acids. The germline gives CDR1 LNHDA, CDR2 SQIVND (reference sequence). Trimming cost V 2 bases and J 0 bases, with 17 bases left between them. The CDR3 loop reads CASSIYYLLGSSGANVLTF. The CDR3, as DNA: TGTGCCAGTAGTATATATTATTTATTAGGATCCTCTGGGGCCAACGTCCTGACTTTC.

The rearrangement joins TRBV11-2 to TRBJ2-7; TRBD1 is a possible D gene (6 bases). V shed 0 bases and J shed 6 bases, with 15 bases lying between them. In germline, CDR1 is SGHAT, CDR2 FQNNGV. CDR3 length: 15 residues. CDR3: CASSLELGAHFEQYF. DNA of the CDR3: TGTGCCAGCAGCTTAGAACTGGGGGCGCATTTCGAGCAGTACTTC.

The gene calls are TRBV3-1 (or the pseudogene TRBV3-2) and TRBJ2-3; D may correspond to TRBD1 or TRBD2 (5 bases each). The length of the CDR3 is 14 residues. Per germline, CDR1 LGHDT and CDR2 YNNKEL (reference sequence). The ends were cut back, 11 bases at V and 6 bases at J, with 21 bases in the middle. The CDR3 spells CASHSTDRGDTQYF. DNA for the CDR3: TGTGCCTCTCATTCGACCGATCGGGGCGATACGCAGTATTTT.

The chain is built from TRBV18 and TRBJ2-1; 9 nucleotides line up with TRBD2. The CDR3 has 17 residues. The V segment lost 6 bases and the J segment 2 bases; nucleotides outside the gene matches: 11. Looked up from germline, CDR1 is KGHSH and CDR2 is LQKENI. The CDR3: CASSRPGLAQTYNEQFF. The CDR3 DNA reads as TGTGCCAGCTCCCGACCTGGACTAGCGCAAACCTACAATGAGCAGTTCTTC.

The J gene is TRBJ1-6, the V gene TRBV30; D is possibly TRBD1 (6 bases). The CDR3 length is 14 residues. The V end lost 1 base, the J end lost 6 bases, and 10 bases lay between the germline ends. Germline CDR1 GTSNPN, CDR2 SVGIG (reference sequence). The CDR3 loop reads CAWSEGGGNSPLHF. The CDR3 DNA follows: TGTGCCTGGAGTGAAGGGGGTGGTAATTCACCCCTCCACTTT.